Each of the 20 T cell receptor beta chains below was sequenced from the same sample in a study of shared clonotypes between healthy human individuals. It was CD45RO-negative cells, positively selected for CCR7, that made up naive CD8 cells, with terminally differentiated effector memory CD45RA+ cells excluded. The assay was immunoSEQ multiplex PCR, and TCRdb's table has in-frame clones only and misses some. Among about 800,000 clones listed, around 96% were seen once. Sequenced material: naive CD8+ T cells sorted from blood. These receptors were obtained from a man aged 25-45 years in good health.

The rearrangement uses TRBV10-1 and TRBJ2-1, with TRBD2 matching over 14 bases. The CDR3 is made up of 17 amino acids. V was pared by 4 bases and J by 8 bases, with 10 bases of the junction left unmatched. Germline loops: CDR1 WNHNN, CDR2 SYGVQD (reference sequence). The CDR3 DNA is TGCGCCAGCAGTGGCCCTGGGACTAGCGGGAGCGAATATGAGCAGTTCTTC. Its translation: CASSGPGTSGSEYEQFF.

This sequence joins TRBV6-5 and TRBJ2-7; 7 nucleotides match TRBD2. The ends lost 1 base at V and 5 bases at J; junction bases unmatched: 5. The CDR3 is 14 amino acids. Germline V lookup: CDR1 MNHEY, CDR2 SVGAGI. As DNA, the CDR3 is TGTGCCAGCAGTTACTATGGGGGGGGGAACGAGCAGTACTTC. Its translation is CASSYYGGGNEQYF.

The V call is TRBV5-1, the J call TRBJ2-2, with D uncertain. Per germline, CDR1 SGHRS and CDR2 YFSETQ. V dropped 0 bases and J dropped 2 bases, with 17 bases sitting between them. The CDR3 spans 18 residues. CDR3 nucleotide sequence: TGCGCCAGCAGCTTGGGGTCAGTGGGTCTGATAAACACCGGGGAGCTGTTTTTT. The encoded protein is CASSLGSVGLINTGELFF. Drawing the rest from reference TRBV5-1 and TRBJ2-2, the complete variable domain is KAGVTQTPRYLIKTRGQQVTLSCSPISGHRSVSWYQQTPGQGLQFLFEYFSETQRNKGNFPGRFSGRQFSNSRSEMNVSTLELGDSALYLCASSLGSVGLINTGELFFGEGSRLTVL.

V is TRBV12-5 and J is TRBJ2-5, with 8 bases that match TRBD1. Germline V gene lookup returns CDR1 LGHNT and CDR2 FRNRAP. V trimming: 3 bases; J trimming: 5 bases; junction bases outside the gene matches: 14. This CDR3 has 17 residues. CDR3: CASGFGQGLSDRETQYF. The CDR3 DNA reads TGTGCTAGTGGTTTTGGACAGGGCTTGTCGGACCGGGAGACCCAGTACTTC.

The chain has TRBV5-4 and TRBJ2-7, with D possibly being TRBD1 (6 bases). The V gene's germline CDR1 is SGHNT and CDR2 YYREEE (reference sequence). The V end lost 4 bases, the J end lost 4 bases, and 12 bases lay between the germline ends. The CDR3 totals 13 residues. DNA for the CDR3: TGTGCCAGCAGCGTTTGGGGGCAATACGAGCAGTACTTC. Translated, it gives CASSVWGQYEQYF.

The chain uses TRBV7-2 and TRBJ1-3; D is unclear. The CDR3 is 17 amino acids. Germline CDR1 is SGHTA and CDR2 is FQGNSA. V was pared by 2 bases and J by 0 bases, with 14 bases between. The CDR3 is CASSLRSRASSGNTIYF. Here the CDR3 DNA reads TGTGCCAGCAGCTTAAGGTCAAGGGCGAGCTCTGGAAACACCATATATTTT. The full variable domain, its missing parts supplied by reference TRBV7-2 and TRBJ1-3, is GAGVSQSPSNKVTEKGKDVELRCDPISGHTALYWYRQSLGQGLEFLIYFQGNSAPDKSGLPSDRFSAERTGGSVSTLTIQRTQQEDSAVYLCASSLRSRASSGNTIYFGEGSWLTVV.

The gene calls are TRBV9 and TRBJ1-1; no definite D call. Trimming cost V 3 bases and J 1 base, with 7 bases left between them. There are 13 residues in the CDR3. Germline V CDR1 and CDR2: SGDLS, YYNGEE. The CDR3: CASSGTANTEAFF. The CDR3 DNA reads TGTGCCAGCAGCGGGACGGCGAACACTGAAGCTTTCTTT.

This chain joins TRBV28 and TRBJ1-5, with 9 bases matching TRBD1. The germline V gene has CDR1 MDHEN and CDR2 SYDVKM. The CDR3 is made up of 19 amino acids. V trimming: 3 bases; J trimming: 5 bases; junction bases outside the gene matches: 17. This chain's CDR3 is CASSFPRRTGEGGHQPQHF. DNA for the CDR3: TGTGCCAGCAGTTTTCCCCGGCGGACAGGGGAAGGGGGCCATCAGCCCCAGCATTTT.

V is TRBV6-5 and J is TRBJ2-2, with no clear D. The V gene lost 9 bases and the J gene lost 7 bases, with 9 bases spanning the gap. Germline V gene data show CDR1 as MNHEY and CDR2 as SVGAGI. The length of the CDR3 is 11 residues. The CDR3 DNA reads TGTGCCAGTCGGGTGGGCGGGGAGCTGTTTTTT. This gives the protein CASRVGGELFF.

This chain links TRBV27 with TRBJ2-5; TRBD1 might be the D (5 bases). Trimming removed 0 bases from V and 2 bases from J, with 7 bases in between. This CDR3 is built from 14 residues. In germline, CDR1 is MNHEY, CDR2 SMNVEV (reference sequence). The CDR3 DNA reads TGTGCCAGCAGTTTATCGGGGCGGCAAGAGACCCAGTACTTC. It translates to CASSLSGRQETQYF.

Notes on this clone: The junction departs from the called germline gene at one end, perhaps through a read error. V and J are TRBV7-9 and TRBJ2-5, with D perhaps matching TRBD1 or TRBD2 (5 bases each). CDR1 SEHNR and CDR2 FQNEAQ come from the germline V gene (reference sequence). The CDR3 length is 11 residues. The CDR3 loop is CASSLGPKWHF. The CDR3 DNA is TGTGCCAGCAGCTTGGGACCTAAGTGGCACTTC.

The rearrangement joins TRBV18 to TRBJ1-5, with D tentatively TRBD1 (6 bases). CDR1 and CDR2 (germline): KGHSH, LQKENI. Trimming took off 3 bases at V and 0 bases at J, with 21 bases between the two ends. The CDR3 totals 19 residues. The CDR3 DNA sequence: TGTGCCAGCTCACCCGCGCCTATAACAGGGATATATAGCAATCAGCCCCAGCATTTT. Translating it yields CASSPAPITGIYSNQPQHF. Together with reference TRBV18 and TRBJ1-5, the CDR3 gives the full variable domain: NAGVMQNPRHLVRRRGQEARLRCSPMKGHSHVYWYRQLPEEGLKFMVYLQKENIIDESGMPKERFSAEFPKEGPSILRIQQVVRGDSAAYFCASSPAPITGIYSNQPQHFGDGTRLSIL.

The chain has TRBV9 and TRBJ2-1, with D maybe TRBD2 (5 bases). Germline V CDR1 and CDR2: SGDLS, YYNGEE. This CDR3 has 15 amino acids. V lost 0 bases and J lost 2, with 9 bases in between. CDR3 DNA sequence: TGTGCCAGCAGCGTAGACGGGGTACCCTACAATGAGCAGTTCTTC. Its protein product is CASSVDGVPYNEQFF.

This clone came up once. Other DNA sequences within the sample encode an identical CDR3. The V gene is TRBV7-2, the J gene TRBJ1-5, with a tentative D call TRBD1 (6 bases). The CDR3 is 14 amino acids. Germline V gene lookup returns CDR1 SGHTA and CDR2 FQGNSA. The V end was cut by 9 bases, the J end by 2 bases, with 14 bases between. As DNA, the CDR3 is TGTGCCAGTAGCATTAGGGGGGGCAATCAGCCCCAGCATTTT. Encoded protein: CASSIRGGNQPQHF.

In this sample, this clone turned up once. The genes are TRBV14 and TRBJ2-5, with 7 bases fitting TRBD1. CDR1 is SGHDN and CDR2 is FVKESK in the germline V gene. V gave up 1 base and J gave up 2 bases; unmatched junction bases: 13. The CDR3 extends over 18 amino acids. CDR3 nucleotides: TGTGCCAGCAGCCAAGGTGTGGGACAGCAATTCGAACAAGAGACCCAGTACTTC. This gives the protein CASSQGVGQQFEQETQYF.

The chain is built from TRBV7-8 and TRBJ1-4; 9 bases fit TRBD1. CDR3 length: 17 residues. Germline assignment: CDR1 SGHVS and CDR2 FQNEAQ. The V and J ends lost 5 bases and 4 bases, in that order; junction bases with no gene match: 11. The CDR3 is CASSPWGTGGNNEKLFF. In DNA, the CDR3 is TGTGCCAGCAGCCCATGGGGAACAGGGGGCAATAATGAAAAACTGTTTTTT.

The CDR3 coding sequence is TGCGCCAGCAGTGAGTACCGACAGGGATACAATGAGCAGTTCTTC. This gives the protein CASSEYRQGYNEQFF. The rearrangement uses TRBV10-1 and TRBJ2-1, with 7 nucleotides matching TRBD1. J was trimmed by 4 bases and V by 1 base; bases with no gene match: 4. Germline V gene data show CDR1 as WNHNN and CDR2 as SYGVQD (reference sequence). This CDR3 has 15 amino acids.

The chain carries TRBV21-1 and TRBJ2-3; the D segment call TRBD1 is taken from the table without a DNA check. TRBV21-1 is labeled a pseudogene. This CDR3 spans 16 amino acids. The CDR3 protein is CASSKAGTGLADTQYF. DNA for the CDR3: TGTGCCAGCAGCAAAGCCGGGACAGGACTTGCAGATACGCAGTATTTT.

This clone was observed a single time. The chain employs TRBV19 and TRBJ2-7, with TRBD1 matching over 8 bases. CDR3 size: 16 residues. Germline V gives CDR1 LNHDA, CDR2 SQIVND (reference sequence). The trim removed 0 bases at V and 7 bases at J, leaving 11 bases unmatched. Here the CDR3 DNA reads TGTGCCAGTAGTATAGATCGTGGTCAGGGGGCCGGAGAGCAGTACTTC. Translating gives CASSIDRGQGAGEQYF.

The chain carries TRBV19 and TRBJ2-7; 8 bases are a match to TRBD1. With 2 bases clipped from V and 4 bases from J, the junction kept 7 bases outside the gene matches. Germline lookup yields CDR1 LNHDA and CDR2 SQIVND (reference sequence). This CDR3 is 15 amino acids long. CDR3: CASSIFGQGFYEQYF. In DNA form, the CDR3 reads TGTGCCAGTAGTATATTCGGACAGGGTTTTTACGAGCAGTACTTC. The variable domain in full, completed from reference TRBV19 and TRBJ2-7, reads DGGITQSPKYLFRKEGQNVTLSCEQNLNHDAMYWYRQDPGQGLRLIYYSQIVNDFQKGDIAEGYSVSREKKESFPLTVTSAQKNPTAFYLCASSIFGQGFYEQYFGPGTRLTVT.